The 5 T cell receptor beta chains listed next were all sequenced from one sample in a study of regulatory and conventional T cells in RAG deficiency. Measured with immunoSEQ multiplex PCR; TCRdb has only the in-frame clones, and not every one. The data hold approximately 46,000 clones, with just under 90% observed a single time. The sorted conventional CD4+ T cells were CD25-low and CD127-high, with genomic DNA sequenced. The sample was also linked to a second study, of regulatory T cells. That publication notes: The PCR used 52 TRBV and 13 TRBJ primers.

Sample: CD4+ effector T cells sorted from blood. Receptor source: a human donor in good health.

The chain couples TRBV4-1 to TRBJ1-1, with D possibly matching TRBD1 (5 bases). Germline CDR1 MGHRA, CDR2 YSYEKL. There are 13 residues in the CDR3. Deletions cut 1 base from V and 10 bases from J, with 13 bases between. CDR3 protein: CASSQGGLLGAFF. For the CDR3, the DNA is TGCGCCAGCAGCCAAGGGGGACTACTGGGAGCTTTCTTT.

The chain employs TRBV5-6 and TRBJ1-1; D unclear. The V end was cut by 1 base, the J end by 2 bases, with 6 bases between. Germline V gene data show CDR1 as SGHDT and CDR2 as YYEEEE. The CDR3 totals 13 residues. CDR3 region: CASSLTVNTEAFF. In nucleotides, the CDR3 is TGTGCCAGCAGCTTGACAGTTAACACTGAAGCTTTCTTT.

This clone was recorded only once. The V call is TRBV11-2, the J call TRBJ2-1, with D possibly being TRBD1 (5 bases). V was trimmed by 5 bases and J by 9 bases, leaving 20 bases between them. The CDR3 loop spans 15 amino acids. Germline CDR1 and CDR2: SGHAT and FQNNGV. CDR3 in DNA: TGTGCCAGCAGCACCTCTCCAGGGCCGGTGAGTGAGCAGTTCTTC. This gives the protein CASSTSPGPVSEQFF. Full variable domain (missing parts from reference TRBV11-2 and TRBJ2-1): EAGVAQSPRYKIIEKRQSVAFWCNPISGHATLYWYQQILGQGPKLLIQFQNNGVVDDSQLPKDRFSAERLKGVDSTLKIQPAKLEDSAVYLCASSTSPGPVSEQFFGPGTRLTVL.

The rearrangement joins TRBV6-1 to TRBJ2-7, with unresolved D. CDR1 MNHNS and CDR2 SASEGT come from the germline V gene. The CDR3 is 12 amino acids. Trimming took 2 bases from V and 4 from J, leaving 6 bases between them. CDR3: CASSESRYEQYF. The DNA of the CDR3 is TGTGCCAGCAGTGAAAGCAGATACGAGCAGTACTTC.

The chain couples TRBV30 to TRBJ1-3, with TRBD1 matching over 9 bases. Germline V gene sequence: CDR1 GTSNPN, CDR2 SVGIG (reference sequence). V lost 5 bases to trimming and J lost 0 bases; unmatched junction nucleotides: 14. CDR3 length equals 18 residues. Here the CDR3 DNA reads TGTGCCTGGGTTAACGGGGACAGGGTCTTCAGCTCTGGAAACACCATATATTTT. Translated, it gives CAWVNGDRVFSSGNTIYF.